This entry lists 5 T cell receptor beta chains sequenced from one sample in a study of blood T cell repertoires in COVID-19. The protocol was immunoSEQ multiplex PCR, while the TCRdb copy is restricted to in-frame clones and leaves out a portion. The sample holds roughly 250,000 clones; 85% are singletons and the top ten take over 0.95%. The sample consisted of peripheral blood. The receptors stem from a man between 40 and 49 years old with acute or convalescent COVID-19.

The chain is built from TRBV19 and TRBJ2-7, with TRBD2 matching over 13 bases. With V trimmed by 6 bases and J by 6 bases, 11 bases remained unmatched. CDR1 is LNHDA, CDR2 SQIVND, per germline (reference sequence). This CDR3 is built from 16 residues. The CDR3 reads CASSLLAGGQSSEQYF. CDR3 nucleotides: TGTGCCAGTAGCCTACTAGCGGGGGGGCAATCAAGCGAGCAGTACTTC.

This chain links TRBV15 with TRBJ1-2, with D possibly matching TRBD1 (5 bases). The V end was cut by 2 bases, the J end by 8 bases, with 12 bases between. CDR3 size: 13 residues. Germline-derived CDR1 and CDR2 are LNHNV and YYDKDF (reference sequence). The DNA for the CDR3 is TGTGCCACCAGCAGACAGGGTCGAGAAGGCTACACCTTC. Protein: CATSRQGREGYTF.

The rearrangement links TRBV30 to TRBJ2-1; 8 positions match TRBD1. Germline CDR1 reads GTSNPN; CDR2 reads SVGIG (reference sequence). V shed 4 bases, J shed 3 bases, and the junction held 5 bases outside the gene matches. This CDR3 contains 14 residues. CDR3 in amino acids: CAWTGGAGYNEQFF. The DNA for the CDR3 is TGTGCCTGGACAGGGGGCGCCGGCTACAATGAGCAGTTCTTC. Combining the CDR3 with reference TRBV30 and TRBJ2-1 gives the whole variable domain SQTIHQWPATLVQPVGSPLSLECTVEGTSNPNLYWYRQAAGRGLQLLFYSVGIGQISSEVPQNLSASRPQDRQFILSSKKLLLSDSGFYLCAWTGGAGYNEQFFGPGTRLTVL.

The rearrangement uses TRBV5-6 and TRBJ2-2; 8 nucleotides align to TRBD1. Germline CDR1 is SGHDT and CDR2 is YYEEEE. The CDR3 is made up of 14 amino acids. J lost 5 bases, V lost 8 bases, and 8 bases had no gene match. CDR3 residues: CASSGQGGTGELFF. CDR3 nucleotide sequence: TGTGCCAGTTCAGGACAGGGTGGAACCGGGGAGCTGTTTTTT.

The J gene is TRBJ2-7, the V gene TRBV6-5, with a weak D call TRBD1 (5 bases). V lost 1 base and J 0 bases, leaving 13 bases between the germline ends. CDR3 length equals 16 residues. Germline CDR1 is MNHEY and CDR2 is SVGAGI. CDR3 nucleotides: TGTGCCAGCAGTTACTTTTCGGACACCTCCTCCTACGAGCAGTACTTC. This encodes CASSYFSDTSSYEQYF.